The subject of this entry is one T cell receptor (beta chain). The clone's antigen remains unknown. Base quality data are lacking; no much larger clone is found one base away. This record comes from a study of OX40 agonist ivuxolimab in advanced cancers. In the study overall: Ivuxolimab, which targeted the costimulatory receptor OX40 (CD134), was an agonistic, fully human IgG2 monoclonal antibody. Intravenous ivuxolimab was administered to patients every 2 weeks at six dose levels: 0.01, 0.1, 0.3, 1.5, 3 and 10 mg/kg. Of the approximately 54 patients in dose escalation, 19 had hepatocellular carcinoma, approximately 15 had melanoma, 9 had renal cell carcinoma and 9 had head and neck cancer. The dose-escalation cohort was 80% to 90% male with a mean age of 60 years, ranging from roughly 23 to 85. Patients were allowed to have had prior anti-PD-1, anti-PD-L1 or anti-CTLA-4 therapy, and around 40% of the dose-escalation patients had previously received checkpoint inhibitors. Three dose-escalation patients achieved partial responses, one with hepatocellular carcinoma and two with cutaneous melanoma. Peripheral TCRbeta sequencing was intended to test whether TCR sequence diversity was altered and clonal T-cell expansion was caused by ivuxolimab. The monotherapy dose-escalation portion (N = 52 patients) of the phase I ivuxolimab trial is reported in the paper. Broader findings and caveats from the paper: Low levels of normalized T-cell clonal expansion were also shown by some nonresponding patients. After ivuxolimab, CD8+ T cells had more expanded clones than CD4+ T cells on average. Antigen specificity was not determined for the clonally expanded peripheral T cells. In partial responders in the 0.1-3.0 mg/kg groups, normalized peripheral clonal expansion was found to be among the lowest, especially among CD8+ T cells. At doses from 0.1 to 3.0 mg/kg, clonal expansion was seen in both CD4+ and CD8+ blood T cells between baseline and week 6.

The germline V gene encodes CDR1 SNHLY and CDR2 FYNNEI. The CDR3, from cysteine to phenylalanine, totals 14 residues. Just the 42-base CDR3 DNA is kept, in frame starting at base 1. Trimming takes 6 bases from V and 8 bases from J, and the germline ends sit 19 bases apart. Genomic DNA was isolated from the sorted cells so that the TCRbeta CDR3 region could be sequenced. The immunoSEQ Assay was used to sequence the TCRbeta CDR3 regions. TCRdb re-hosts the immuneACCESS table, in-frame sequences only. Its copies lack some clones; in the studies checked, an unresolved V gene accounts for under half of them, and the cause for the rest is not known. The sample profile shows over 60,000 clones; approximately 92% of them were found once. The ten top clones hold more than 0.8% of the sample. Patients with autoimmune disease history or receiving systemic immunosuppression were excluded from the trial. Peripheral blood for TCR sequencing was drawn from every dose cohort at baseline, at cycle 4 day 1 and at cycle 7 day 1. Samples were obtained from an open-label, multicenter, first-in-human phase I dose-escalation trial of ivuxolimab. Adults with locally advanced or metastatic head and neck squamous cell, hepatocellular, melanoma or renal cell carcinoma were enrolled in the trial. Before TCR sequencing, CD4+ and CD8+ T cells were separately sorted from peripheral blood.

The sequence is built from TRBV2 and TRBJ1-2, with no D gene named confidently. This specimen was CD4+ or CD8+ T cells sorted from blood, taken in a trial of the OX40 agonist ivuxolimab. The receptor was isolated from an adult with an advanced solid tumor such as melanoma, head and neck, liver or kidney cancer. The nucleotide sequence reads TGTGCCAGCAGCACCGGGCCCTCAACCAGCGGCTACACCTTC. The encoded protein is CASSTGPSTSGYTF.